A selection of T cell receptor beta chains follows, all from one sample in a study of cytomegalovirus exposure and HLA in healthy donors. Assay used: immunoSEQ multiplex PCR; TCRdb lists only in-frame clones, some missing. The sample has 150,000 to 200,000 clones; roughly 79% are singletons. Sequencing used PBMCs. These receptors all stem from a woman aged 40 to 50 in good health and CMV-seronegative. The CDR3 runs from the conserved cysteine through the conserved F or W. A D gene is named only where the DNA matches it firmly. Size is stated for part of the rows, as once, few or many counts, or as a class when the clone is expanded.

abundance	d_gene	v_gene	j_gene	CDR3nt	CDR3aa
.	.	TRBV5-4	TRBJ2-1	TGTGCCAGCAGCTTGGACTCTAATGAGCAGTTCTTC	CASSLDSNEQFF
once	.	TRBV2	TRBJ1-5	TGTGCCAGCAGTGCCGACAGGTACAATCAGCCCCAGCATTTT	CASSADRYNQPQHF
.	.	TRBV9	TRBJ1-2	TGTGCCAGCAGCGTAGGGGACAATAGGGACTATGGCTACACCTTC	CASSVGDNRDYGYTF
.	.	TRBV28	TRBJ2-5	TGTGCCAGCACCCTAAGGGGGTTAGATGGAGAGACCCAGTACTTC	CASTLRGLDGETQYF
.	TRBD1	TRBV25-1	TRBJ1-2	TGTGCCAGCAGTGATGTGACAGGGGGGGGACTTAACTATGGCTACACCTTC	CASSDVTGGGLNYGYTF
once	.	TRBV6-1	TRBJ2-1	TGTGCCAGCAGTGAAGAGGGGCACACCTACAATGAGCAGTTCTTC	CASSEEGHTYNEQFF
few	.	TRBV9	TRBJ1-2	TGTGCCAGCAGCGCACAACAGGGACCGTATGGCTACACCTTC	CASSAQQGPYGYTF
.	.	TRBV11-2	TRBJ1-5	TGTGCCAGCAGCCAGACGGGACTCCCGAATCAGCCCCAGCATTTT	CASSQTGLPNQPQHF
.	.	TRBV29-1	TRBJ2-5	TGCAGCGTTGACTTAGAGAGGGAAGAGACCCAGTACTTC	CSVDLEREETQYF
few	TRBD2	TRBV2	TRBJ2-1	TGTGCCAGCAGGGAGCGGGAGGGCTACAATGAGCAGTTCTTC	CASREREGYNEQFF
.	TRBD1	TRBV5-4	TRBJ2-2	TGTGCCAGCAGCTTTGACAGGGGGCTGCACGGGGAGCTGTTTTTT	CASSFDRGLHGELFF
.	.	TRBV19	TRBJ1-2	TGTGCCAGTAGTATCAGACTCGATTGGGGCGGCTACACCTTC	CASSIRLDWGGYTF
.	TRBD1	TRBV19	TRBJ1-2	TGTGCCAGTAGTATTCGGACAGGGTCTAACTATGGCTACACCTTC	CASSIRTGSNYGYTF
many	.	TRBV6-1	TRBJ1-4	TGTGCCAGCAGTGAAAACAGGGTCTTGCCAACTAATGAAAAACTGTTTTTT	CASSENRVLPTNEKLFF
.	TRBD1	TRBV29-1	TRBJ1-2	TGCAGCGTCGAGGACAGGGATAATGGCTACACCTTC	CSVEDRDNGYTF
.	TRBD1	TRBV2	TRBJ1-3	TGTGCCAGCAGTGACGGACAGGGTGTGGACACCATATATTTT	CASSDGQGVDTIYF
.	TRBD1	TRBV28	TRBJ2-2	TGTGCCAGCAGTTTAACAGGGGGAGTGACCGGGGAGCTGTTTTTT	CASSLTGGVTGELFF
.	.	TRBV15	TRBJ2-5	TGTGCCACCAGCAGAGATCCCGCCCAGCAAGAGACCCAGTACTTC	CATSRDPAQQETQYF
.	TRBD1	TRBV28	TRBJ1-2	TGTGCCAGCAGCCTAGGACAGGCTGGCTATGGCTACACCTTC	CASSLGQAGYGYTF
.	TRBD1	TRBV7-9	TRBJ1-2	TGTGCCAGCAGCTTAGGACAGGGGAACTATGGCTACACCTTC	CASSLGQGNYGYTF
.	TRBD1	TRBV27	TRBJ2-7	TGTGCCAGCAGTTTAAGACAGGGCTACGAGCAGTACTTC	CASSLRQGYEQYF
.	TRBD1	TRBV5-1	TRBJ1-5	TGCGCCAGCAGCCCCCAGGGGGTGGATCAGCCCCAGCATTTT	CASSPQGVDQPQHF
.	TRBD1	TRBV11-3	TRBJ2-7	TGTGCCAGCAGTGTTCGGGGACAGGGTACCTACGAGCAGTACTTC	CASSVRGQGTYEQYF
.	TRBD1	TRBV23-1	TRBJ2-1	TGCGCCAGCAGCCCAACGGGACAGGGGTGGTACAATGAGCAGTTCTTC	CASSPTGQGWYNEQFF
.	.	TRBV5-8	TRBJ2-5	TGTGCCAGCAGCTTGGTGGCAGTCCAAGAGACCCAGTACTTC	CASSLVAVQETQYF
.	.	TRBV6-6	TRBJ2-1	TGTGCCAGCAGCCCCCCGGACAGTTTTGATGAGCAGTTCTTC	CASSPPDSFDEQFF
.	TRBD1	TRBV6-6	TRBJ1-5	TGTGCCAGCAGCCGAGCACAGGGGAATCAGCCCCAGCATTTT	CASSRAQGNQPQHF
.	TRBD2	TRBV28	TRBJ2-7	TGTGCCAGCACCCGGGGGGAGGGCCTTATCGAGCAGTACTTC	CASTRGEGLIEQYF
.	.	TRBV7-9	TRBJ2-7	TGTGCCAGCAGCTTAGAAGGGGGTAAAGGCTACGAGCAGTACTTC	CASSLEGGKGYEQYF
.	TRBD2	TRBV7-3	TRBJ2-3	TGTGCCAGCAGCTTGGGACTAGCCGCAGATACGCAGTATTTT	CASSLGLAADTQYF
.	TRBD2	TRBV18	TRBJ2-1	TGTGCCAGCTCACCATGGCGGGAGAGCAATGAGCAGTTCTTC	CASSPWRESNEQFF
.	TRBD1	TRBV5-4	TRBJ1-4	TGTGCCAGCAGCTTGGCCAGGGACAGGCTGGCAACTAATGAAAAACTGTTTTTT	CASSLARDRLATNEKLFF
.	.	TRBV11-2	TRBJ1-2	TGTGCCAGCAGCTCAAGGGGCTTATACTATGGCTACACCTTC	CASSSRGLYYGYTF
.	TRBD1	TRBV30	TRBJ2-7	TGTGCCTGGAGTGCCAGGGGGCTACTTCCGAGCTCCTACGAGCAGTACTTC	CAWSARGLLPSSYEQYF
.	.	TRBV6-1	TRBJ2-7	TGTGCCAGCAGTGCCGGGGACTCCCACTCCTACGAGCAGTACTTC	CASSAGDSHSYEQYF
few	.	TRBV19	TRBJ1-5	TGTGCCAGTAGTATAAATCGGGGGGCCGATCAGCCCCAGCATTTT	CASSINRGADQPQHF
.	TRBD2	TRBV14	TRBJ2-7	TGTGCCAGCAGCCAGTTTTCCGGGACTAGCGGTGCCTACGAGCAGTACTTC	CASSQFSGTSGAYEQYF
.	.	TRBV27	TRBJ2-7	TGTGCCAGCAAGAAAACCGGGACTCCCGCGGGGGAGCAGTACTTC	CASKKTGTPAGEQYF
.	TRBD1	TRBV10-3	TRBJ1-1	TGTGCCTCTCGAACAGGGGTCGGGACTGAAGCTTTCTTT	CASRTGVGTEAFF
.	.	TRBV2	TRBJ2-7	TGTGCCAGCAGATCTAATCCGGGACTTAGGGCCCTTGAGCAGTACTTC	CASRSNPGLRALEQYF
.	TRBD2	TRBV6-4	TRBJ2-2	TGTGCCAGCAGTGCCGGGACTAGCGGGGGAGAAACCGGGGAGCTGTTTTTT	CASSAGTSGGETGELFF